Sequencing of this T cell receptor beta chain was carried out in a study of CXCR3-negative and CXCR3-positive naive CD8 T cells. Study at large: For each library, about 1.5 +/- 0.3 million TRB reads were obtained, about 135 million in total.

UMI-labeled 5' RACE TRB cDNA libraries were prepared from the cells. TCRdb re-called the 5' RACE reads, yielding one record per CDR3 amino acid sequence without DNA. Its table lists some 130,000 distinct CDR3 sequences. Note on this clonotype: Its target is not known.

Sorts that each held approximately 300,000 cells were run in triplicate for every CD8+ T cell subset. Study outcomes and limitations: In CXCR3-positive naive cells, the TRB CDR3s were more hydrophobic than in CXCR3-negative naive cells. Memory cells diverged, while naive CXCR3-positive and CXCR3-negative cells had similar TRBV-TRBJ usage. In both naive subsets diversity was comparably high, whereas memory CD8+ cells showed much lower diversity.

The source material was naive CXCR3+ CD8+ T cells from blood. The subset denotes: CD45RO-CCR7+CD27+CD95- naive CD8+ T cells expressing CXCR3 (TNR3+). This receptor was identified in a human donor in good health. Some clones in this sample may be carry-over from other donors' samples.

CDR3 amino acids: CATAVAGELFF. This chain uses TRBV6-2 or TRBV6-3 with TRBJ2-2. This CDR3 contains 11 residues. Germline CDR1 and CDR2: MNHEY and SVGEGT.